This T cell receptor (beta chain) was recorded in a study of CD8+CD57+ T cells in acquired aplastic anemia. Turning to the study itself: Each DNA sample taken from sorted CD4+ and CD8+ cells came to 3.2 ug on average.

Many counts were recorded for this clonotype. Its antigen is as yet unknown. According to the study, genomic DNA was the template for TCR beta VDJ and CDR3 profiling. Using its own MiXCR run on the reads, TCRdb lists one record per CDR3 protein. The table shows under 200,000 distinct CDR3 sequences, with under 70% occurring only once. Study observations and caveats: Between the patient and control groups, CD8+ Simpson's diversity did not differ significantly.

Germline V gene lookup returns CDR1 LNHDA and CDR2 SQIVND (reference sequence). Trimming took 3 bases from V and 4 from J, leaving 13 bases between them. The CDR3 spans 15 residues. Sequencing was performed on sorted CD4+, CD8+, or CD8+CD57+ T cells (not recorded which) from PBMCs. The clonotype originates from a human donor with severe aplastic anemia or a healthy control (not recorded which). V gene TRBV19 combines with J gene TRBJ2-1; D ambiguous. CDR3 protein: CASSINSDRYNEQFF. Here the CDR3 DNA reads TGTGCCAGTAGTATTAACTCCGACCGATACAATGAGCAGTTCTTC.